This TCR beta chain appears in the sequencing data of a study of spatial heterogeneity in lung cancer. Each CDR3 protein is one row after TCRdb ran MiXCR on the 5' RACE reads. The table lists roughly 25,000 distinct CDR3 sequences, roughly 4.5% of them singletons. V was shortened by 7 bases and J by 5 bases, with 9 bases between the two germline ends. The CDR3 is 12 amino acids. Germline CDR1 LGHDT, CDR2 YNNKEL (reference sequence). Time point indicated: sample taken at primary tumor resection. The input material, whole RNA from tumor, nontumor lung or frozen PBMC, was sequenced unsorted. This clonotype was counted ten times or more.

Here the sequenced sample was PBMCs, taken at surgery. This clonotype originated in a male donor with early-stage non-small cell lung cancer. The chain has TRBV3-1 and TRBJ2-1; no clear D gene. CDR3 sequence: CASKSPNNEQFF. Here the CDR3 DNA reads TGTGCCAGCAAATCCCCGAACAATGAGCAGTTCTTC.